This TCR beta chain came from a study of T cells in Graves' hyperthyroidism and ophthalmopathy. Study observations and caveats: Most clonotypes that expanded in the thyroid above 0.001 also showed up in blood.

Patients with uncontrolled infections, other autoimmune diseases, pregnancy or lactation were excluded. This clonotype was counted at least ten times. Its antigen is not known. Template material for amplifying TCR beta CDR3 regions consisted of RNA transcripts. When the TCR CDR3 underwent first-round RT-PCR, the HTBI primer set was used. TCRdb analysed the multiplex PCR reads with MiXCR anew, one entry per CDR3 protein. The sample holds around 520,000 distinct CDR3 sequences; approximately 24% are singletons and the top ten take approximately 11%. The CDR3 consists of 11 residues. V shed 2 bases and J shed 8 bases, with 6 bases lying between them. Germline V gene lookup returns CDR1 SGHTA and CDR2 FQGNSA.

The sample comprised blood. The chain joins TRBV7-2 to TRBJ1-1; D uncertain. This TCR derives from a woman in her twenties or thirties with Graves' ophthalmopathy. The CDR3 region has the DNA TGTGCCAGCAGCTTAAACGGGGAAGCTTTCTTT. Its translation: CASSLNGEAFF.